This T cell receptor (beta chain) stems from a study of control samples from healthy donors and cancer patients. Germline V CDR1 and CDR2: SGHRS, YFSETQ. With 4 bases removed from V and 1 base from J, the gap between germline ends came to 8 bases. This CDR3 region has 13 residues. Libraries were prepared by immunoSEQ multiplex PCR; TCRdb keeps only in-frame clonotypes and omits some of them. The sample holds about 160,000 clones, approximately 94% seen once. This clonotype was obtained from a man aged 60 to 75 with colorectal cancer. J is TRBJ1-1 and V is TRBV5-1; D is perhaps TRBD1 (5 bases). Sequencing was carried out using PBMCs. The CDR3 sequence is CASSLTENTEAFF. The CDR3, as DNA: TGCGCCAGCAGCCTGACAGAGAACACTGAAGCTTTCTTT.